Listed below are T cell receptor beta chains from one sample, sequenced in a study of cytomegalovirus exposure and HLA in healthy donors. TCRdb's copy holds only in-frame clones and misses some; the assay was immunoSEQ multiplex PCR. The table lists around 140,000 clones, 60% to 85% of them singletons. Sequenced sample: PBMCs. All receptors come from a man in his thirties or forties in good health and CMV-seronegative. Each CDR3 is given with its conserved first and last residue. Fields, in order: V gene, clone size, J gene, D gene, CDR3 protein, CDR3 DNA. D genes are given only for firm matches. Size is stated for part of the rows, as once, few or many counts, or as a class when the clone is expanded.

V gene: TRBV11-2; clone size: .; J gene: TRBJ1-1; D gene: .; CDR3 protein: CASSLSRANTEAFF; CDR3 DNA: TGTGCCAGCAGCTTATCCAGGGCGAACACTGAAGCTTTCTTT
V gene: TRBV2; clone size: .; J gene: TRBJ2-5; D gene: .; CDR3 protein: CASRWGYPLQETQYF; CDR3 DNA: TGTGCCAGCCGCTGGGGCTACCCTTTACAAGAGACCCAGTACTTC
V gene: TRBV2; clone size: .; J gene: TRBJ1-1; D gene: TRBD1; CDR3 protein: CASKGGRDTEAFF; CDR3 DNA: TGTGCCAGCAAAGGGGGCAGGGACACTGAAGCTTTCTTT
V gene: TRBV7-9; clone size: many; J gene: TRBJ2-7; D gene: TRBD1; CDR3 protein: CASSQGQGVLEQYF; CDR3 DNA: TGTGCCAGCAGCCAGGGACAGGGGGTTCTCGAGCAGTACTTC
V gene: TRBV28; clone size: .; J gene: TRBJ1-1; D gene: TRBD1; CDR3 protein: CASSPRGQARNTEAFF; CDR3 DNA: TGTGCCAGCAGTCCGAGGGGACAGGCTAGAAACACTGAAGCTTTCTTT
V gene: TRBV27; clone size: once; J gene: TRBJ1-6; D gene: .; CDR3 protein: CASRLPGRGYNSPLHF; CDR3 DNA: TGTGCCAGCAGACTTCCGGGGAGAGGGTATAATTCACCCCTCCACTTT
V gene: TRBV6-1; clone size: .; J gene: TRBJ2-7; D gene: .; CDR3 protein: CASSERQLVSYEQYF; CDR3 DNA: TGTGCCAGCAGTGAGAGACAGTTAGTCTCCTACGAGCAGTACTTC
V gene: TRBV5-1; clone size: few; J gene: TRBJ2-2; D gene: .; CDR3 protein: CASSFSSQGTGELFF; CDR3 DNA: TGCGCCAGCAGCTTTAGCAGTCAGGGCACCGGGGAGCTGTTTTTT
V gene: TRBV6-1; clone size: .; J gene: TRBJ2-4; D gene: .; CDR3 protein: CASREAGGGLNSQYF; CDR3 DNA: TGTGCCAGCAGGGAAGCTGGGGGAGGCCTAAACAGTCAGTACTTC
V gene: TRBV11-2; clone size: few; J gene: TRBJ2-5; D gene: .; CDR3 protein: CASSLGPRVRVETQYF; CDR3 DNA: TGTGCCAGCAGCTTAGGGCCCAGGGTCAGAGTAGAGACCCAGTACTTC
V gene: TRBV27; clone size: few; J gene: TRBJ2-5; D gene: .; CDR3 protein: CASSLFSPGEETQYF; CDR3 DNA: TGTGCCAGCAGTTTATTTAGCCCAGGGGAAGAGACCCAGTACTTC
V gene: TRBV6-5; clone size: .; J gene: TRBJ1-5; D gene: .; CDR3 protein: CASRDSLNQPQHF; CDR3 DNA: TGTGCCAGCAGGGACAGCCTTAATCAGCCCCAGCATTTT
V gene: TRBV5-4; clone size: .; J gene: TRBJ1-3; D gene: TRBD1; CDR3 protein: CASSLGQGFGNTIYF; CDR3 DNA: TGTGCCAGCAGCTTGGGACAGGGGTTTGGAAACACCATATATTTT
V gene: TRBV30; clone size: .; J gene: TRBJ2-1; D gene: TRBD2; CDR3 protein: CAWCRDYPCLEQFF; CDR3 DNA: TGTGCCTGGTGCCGGGACTACCCGTGTTTGGAGCAGTTCTTC
V gene: TRBV4-2; clone size: .; J gene: TRBJ1-5; D gene: .; CDR3 protein: CASSQEARQPQHF; CDR3 DNA: TGTGCCAGCAGCCAAGAAGCCCGTCAGCCCCAGCATTTT
V gene: TRBV7-3; clone size: .; J gene: TRBJ2-5; D gene: TRBD2; CDR3 protein: CASSLGGGPRETQYF; CDR3 DNA: TGTGCCAGCAGCTTAGGCGGGGGGCCGCGGGAGACCCAGTACTTC
V gene: TRBV5-1; clone size: .; J gene: TRBJ2-1; D gene: TRBD1; CDR3 protein: CASSARKEGTGRDEQFF; CDR3 DNA: TGCGCCAGCAGCGCCCGAAAAGAGGGGACAGGGAGGGATGAGCAGTTCTTC
V gene: TRBV5-6; clone size: few; J gene: TRBJ2-7; D gene: TRBD1; CDR3 protein: CASSSGWTGAYEQYF; CDR3 DNA: TGTGCCAGCAGCTCCGGATGGACAGGGGCCTACGAGCAGTACTTC
V gene: TRBV28; clone size: once; J gene: TRBJ2-7; D gene: TRBD2; CDR3 protein: CASSLLASGGSIQYF; CDR3 DNA: TGTGCCAGCAGTTTATTGGCTAGCGGGGGATCGATTCAGTACTTC
V gene: TRBV7-3; clone size: .; J gene: TRBJ2-4; D gene: TRBD1; CDR3 protein: CASSSPNLTGEAKNIQYF; CDR3 DNA: TGTGCCAGCAGCTCTCCCAACCTTACAGGGGAGGCCAAAAACATTCAGTACTTC
V gene: TRBV27; clone size: .; J gene: TRBJ1-1; D gene: TRBD1; CDR3 protein: CASWNRGLNTEAFF; CDR3 DNA: TGTGCCAGCTGGAACAGGGGCCTGAACACTGAAGCTTTCTTT
V gene: TRBV9; clone size: few; J gene: TRBJ2-1; D gene: .; CDR3 protein: CASRPVGRLNEQFF; CDR3 DNA: TGTGCCAGCAGGCCTGTGGGCCGCCTAAATGAGCAGTTCTTC
V gene: TRBV28; clone size: .; J gene: TRBJ2-7; D gene: .; CDR3 protein: CASSSSRGYEQYF; CDR3 DNA: TGTGCCAGCAGTTCGTCCAGGGGCTACGAGCAGTACTTC
V gene: TRBV15; clone size: .; J gene: TRBJ2-7; D gene: .; CDR3 protein: CATSGGRGNYEQYF; CDR3 DNA: TGTGCCACCAGCGGCGGCCGGGGTAACTACGAGCAGTACTTC
V gene: TRBV7-8; clone size: .; J gene: TRBJ1-1; D gene: .; CDR3 protein: CASSLLGTLNTEAFF; CDR3 DNA: TGTGCCAGCAGCCTGCTAGGGACACTGAACACTGAAGCTTTCTTT
V gene: TRBV23-1; clone size: .; J gene: TRBJ2-5; D gene: TRBD2; CDR3 protein: CASSQYAGGRAEETQYF; CDR3 DNA: TGCGCCAGCAGTCAATACGCCGGAGGGAGGGCCGAAGAGACCCAGTACTTC
V gene: TRBV19; clone size: .; J gene: TRBJ2-3; D gene: TRBD2; CDR3 protein: CASSIEASGGPDTQYF; CDR3 DNA: TGTGCCAGTAGTATAGAGGCTAGCGGGGGGCCAGATACGCAGTATTTT
V gene: TRBV5-6; clone size: .; J gene: TRBJ2-5; D gene: TRBD2; CDR3 protein: CASSFLGGLAGEETQYF; CDR3 DNA: TGTGCCAGCAGCTTTCTTGGGGGGCTAGCGGGAGAGGAGACCCAGTACTTC
V gene: TRBV6-6; clone size: .; J gene: TRBJ1-2; D gene: .; CDR3 protein: CASSYLERAEGYTF; CDR3 DNA: TGTGCCAGCAGTTACCTCGAGAGGGCGGAAGGCTACACCTTC
V gene: TRBV7-8; clone size: once; J gene: TRBJ1-2; D gene: .; CDR3 protein: CASSLGTAPGGYGYTF; CDR3 DNA: TGTGCCAGCAGCTTAGGAACAGCCCCGGGAGGCTATGGCTACACCTTC